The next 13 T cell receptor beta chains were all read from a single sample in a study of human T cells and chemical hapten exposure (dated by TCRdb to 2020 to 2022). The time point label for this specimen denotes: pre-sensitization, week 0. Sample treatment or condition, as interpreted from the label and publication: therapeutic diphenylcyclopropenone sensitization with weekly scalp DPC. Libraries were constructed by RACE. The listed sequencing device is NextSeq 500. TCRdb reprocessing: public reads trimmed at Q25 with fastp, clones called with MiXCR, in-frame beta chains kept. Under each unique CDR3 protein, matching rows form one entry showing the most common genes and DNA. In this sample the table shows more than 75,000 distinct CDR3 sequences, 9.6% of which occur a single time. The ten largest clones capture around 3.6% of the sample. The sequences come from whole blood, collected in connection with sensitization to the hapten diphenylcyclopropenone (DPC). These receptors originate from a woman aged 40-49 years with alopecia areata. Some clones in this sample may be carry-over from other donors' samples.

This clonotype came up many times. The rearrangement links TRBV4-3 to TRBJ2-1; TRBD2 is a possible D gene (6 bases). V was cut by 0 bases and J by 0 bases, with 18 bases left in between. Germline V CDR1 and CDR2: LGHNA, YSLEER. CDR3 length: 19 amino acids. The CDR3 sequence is CASSQDRGGALSSYNEQFF. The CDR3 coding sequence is TGCGCCAGCAGCCAAGATAGGGGAGGAGCCCTGAGCTCCTACAATGAGCAGTTCTTC.

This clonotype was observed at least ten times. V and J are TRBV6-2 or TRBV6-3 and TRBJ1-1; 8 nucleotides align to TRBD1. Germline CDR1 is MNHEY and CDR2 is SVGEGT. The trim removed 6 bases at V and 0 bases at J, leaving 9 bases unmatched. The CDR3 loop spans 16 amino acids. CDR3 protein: CASRPMTGELNTEAFF. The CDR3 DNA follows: TGTGCCAGCAGGCCGATGACAGGGGAATTGAACACTGAAGCTTTCTTT.

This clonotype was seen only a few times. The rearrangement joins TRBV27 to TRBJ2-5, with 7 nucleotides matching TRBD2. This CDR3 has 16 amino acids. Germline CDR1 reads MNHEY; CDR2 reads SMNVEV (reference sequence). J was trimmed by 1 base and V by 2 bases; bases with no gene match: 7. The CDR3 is CASSLRSGAIQETQYF. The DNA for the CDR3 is TGTGCCAGCAGTTTACGGAGCGGGGCTATCCAAGAGACCCAGTACTTC.

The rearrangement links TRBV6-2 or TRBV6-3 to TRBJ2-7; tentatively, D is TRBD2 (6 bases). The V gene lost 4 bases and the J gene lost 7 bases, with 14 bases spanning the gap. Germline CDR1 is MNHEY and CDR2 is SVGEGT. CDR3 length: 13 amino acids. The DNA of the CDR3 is TGTGCCAGCAGTTCCCAACAGGCGGGGGAGCAGTACTTC. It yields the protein CASSSQQAGEQYF.

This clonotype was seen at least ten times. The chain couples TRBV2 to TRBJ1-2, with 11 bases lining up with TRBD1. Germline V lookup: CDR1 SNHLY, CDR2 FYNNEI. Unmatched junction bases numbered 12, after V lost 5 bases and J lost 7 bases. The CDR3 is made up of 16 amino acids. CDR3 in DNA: TGTGCCAGCAGTCCACAACTCCCCGGGACAGGGGGTGGCTACACCTTC. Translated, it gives CASSPQLPGTGGGYTF.

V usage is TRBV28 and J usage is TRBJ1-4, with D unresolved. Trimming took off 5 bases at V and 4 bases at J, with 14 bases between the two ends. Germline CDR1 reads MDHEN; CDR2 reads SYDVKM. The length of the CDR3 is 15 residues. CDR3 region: CASSISTVNNEKLFF. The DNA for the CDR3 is TGTGCCAGCAGTATATCAACAGTAAATAATGAAAAACTGTTTTTT.

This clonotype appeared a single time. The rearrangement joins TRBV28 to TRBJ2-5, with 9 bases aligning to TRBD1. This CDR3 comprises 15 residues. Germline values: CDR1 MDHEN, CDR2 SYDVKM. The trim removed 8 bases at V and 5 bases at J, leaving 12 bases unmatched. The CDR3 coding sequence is TGTGCCAGCCACCTTTCCCGGACAGGGGACGAGACCCAGTACTTC. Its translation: CASHLSRTGDETQYF.

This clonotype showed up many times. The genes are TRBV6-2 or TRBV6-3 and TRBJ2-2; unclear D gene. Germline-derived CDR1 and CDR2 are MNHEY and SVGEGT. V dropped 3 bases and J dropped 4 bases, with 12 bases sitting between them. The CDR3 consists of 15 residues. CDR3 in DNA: TGTGCCAGCAGTTATTTCGGGCCCCGCACCGGGGAGCTGTTTTTT. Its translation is CASSYFGPRTGELFF.

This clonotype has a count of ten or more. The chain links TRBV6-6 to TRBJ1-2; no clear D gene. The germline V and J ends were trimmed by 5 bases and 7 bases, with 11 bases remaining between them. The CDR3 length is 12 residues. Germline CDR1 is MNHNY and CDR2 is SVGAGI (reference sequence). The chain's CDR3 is CASSDPPAGYTF. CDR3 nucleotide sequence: TGTGCCAGCAGTGACCCCCCCGCTGGCTACACCTTC.

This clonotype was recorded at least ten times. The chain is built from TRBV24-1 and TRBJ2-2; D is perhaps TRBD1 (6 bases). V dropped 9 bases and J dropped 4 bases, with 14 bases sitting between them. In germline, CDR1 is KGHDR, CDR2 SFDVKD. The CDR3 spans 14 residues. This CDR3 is CATAPGHLTGELFF. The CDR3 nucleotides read TGTGCCACCGCCCCGGGACACCTCACCGGGGAGCTGTTTTTT.

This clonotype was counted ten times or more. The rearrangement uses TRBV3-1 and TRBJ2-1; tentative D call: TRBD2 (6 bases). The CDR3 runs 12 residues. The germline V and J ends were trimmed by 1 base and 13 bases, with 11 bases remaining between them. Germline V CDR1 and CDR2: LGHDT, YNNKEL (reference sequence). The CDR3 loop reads CASSQGNGGQFF. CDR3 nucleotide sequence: TGTGCCAGCAGCCAAGGTAACGGGGGACAGTTCTTC.

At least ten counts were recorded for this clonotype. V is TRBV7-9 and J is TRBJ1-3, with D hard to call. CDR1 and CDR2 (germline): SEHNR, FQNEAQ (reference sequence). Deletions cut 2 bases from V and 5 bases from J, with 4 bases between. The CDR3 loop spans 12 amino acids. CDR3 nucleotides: TGTGCCAGCAGCTTAATGCGAAACACCATATATTTT. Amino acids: CASSLMRNTIYF.

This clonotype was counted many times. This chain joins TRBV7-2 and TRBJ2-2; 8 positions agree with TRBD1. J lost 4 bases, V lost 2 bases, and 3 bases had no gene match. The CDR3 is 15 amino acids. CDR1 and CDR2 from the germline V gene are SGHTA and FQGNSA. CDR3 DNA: TGTGCCAGCAGCTTACTCACAGGGGGCACCGGGGAGCTGTTTTTT. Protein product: CASSLLTGGTGELFF.